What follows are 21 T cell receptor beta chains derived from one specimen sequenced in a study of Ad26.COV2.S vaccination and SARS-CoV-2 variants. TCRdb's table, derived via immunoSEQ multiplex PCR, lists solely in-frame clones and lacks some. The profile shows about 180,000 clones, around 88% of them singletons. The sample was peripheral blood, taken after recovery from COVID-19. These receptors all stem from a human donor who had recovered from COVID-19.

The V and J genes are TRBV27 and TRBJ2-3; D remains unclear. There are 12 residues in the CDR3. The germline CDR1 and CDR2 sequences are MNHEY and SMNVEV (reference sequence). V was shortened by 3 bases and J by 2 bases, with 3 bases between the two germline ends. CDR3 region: CASSFLTDTQYF. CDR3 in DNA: TGTGCCAGCAGTTTCCTCACAGATACGCAGTATTTT.

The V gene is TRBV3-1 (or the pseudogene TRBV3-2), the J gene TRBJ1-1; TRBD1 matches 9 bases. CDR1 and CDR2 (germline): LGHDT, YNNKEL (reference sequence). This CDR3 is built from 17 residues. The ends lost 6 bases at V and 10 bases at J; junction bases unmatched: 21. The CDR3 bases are TGTGCCAGCAGTCACGGCAACAGGGGGCTCACTCTAAGAGGAGCTTTCTTT. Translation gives CASSHGNRGLTLRGAFF.

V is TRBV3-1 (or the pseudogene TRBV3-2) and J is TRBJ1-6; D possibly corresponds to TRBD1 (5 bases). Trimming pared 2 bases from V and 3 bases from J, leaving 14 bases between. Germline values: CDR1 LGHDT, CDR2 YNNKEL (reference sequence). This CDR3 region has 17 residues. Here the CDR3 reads CASSQFEGPNYNSPLHF. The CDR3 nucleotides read TGTGCCAGCAGCCAATTTGAGGGGCCCAACTATAATTCACCCCTCCACTTT.

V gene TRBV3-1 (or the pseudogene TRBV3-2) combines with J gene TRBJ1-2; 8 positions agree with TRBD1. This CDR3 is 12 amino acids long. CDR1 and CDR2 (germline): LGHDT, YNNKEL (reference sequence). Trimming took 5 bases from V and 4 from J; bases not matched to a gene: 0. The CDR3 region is CASSTGGYGYTF. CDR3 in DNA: TGTGCCAGCAGCACAGGGGGCTATGGCTACACCTTC.

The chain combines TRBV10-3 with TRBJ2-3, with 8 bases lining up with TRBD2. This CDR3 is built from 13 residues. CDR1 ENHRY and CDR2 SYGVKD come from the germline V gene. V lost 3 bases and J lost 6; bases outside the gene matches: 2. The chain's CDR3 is CAISDPGGDTQYF. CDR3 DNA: TGTGCCATCAGTGACCCGGGAGGGGATACGCAGTATTTT.

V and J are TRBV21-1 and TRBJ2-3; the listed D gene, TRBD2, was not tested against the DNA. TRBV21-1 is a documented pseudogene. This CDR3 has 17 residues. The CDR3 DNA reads TGTGCCAGCAGCAAAGACGAAGGCGGAGTTAGCACAGATACGCAGTATTTT. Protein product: CASSKDEGGVSTDTQYF.

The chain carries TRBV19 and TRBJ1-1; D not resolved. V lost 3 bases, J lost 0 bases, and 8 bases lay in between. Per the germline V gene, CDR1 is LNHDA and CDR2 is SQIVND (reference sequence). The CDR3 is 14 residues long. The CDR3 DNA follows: TGTGCCAGTAGTATCCAGGTGATGAACACTGAAGCTTTCTTT. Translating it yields CASSIQVMNTEAFF.

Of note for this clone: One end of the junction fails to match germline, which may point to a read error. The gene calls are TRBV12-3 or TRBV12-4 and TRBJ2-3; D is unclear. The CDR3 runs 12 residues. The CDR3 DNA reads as TGTGCCAGCAGTCCACGAGGAAGTACGCGGTATTTT. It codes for CASSPRGSTRYF.

CDR3 in DNA: TGTGCCAGTTCAGATAAACTAGCGGGGGCCCTCAATGAGCAGTTCTTC. This sequence encodes CASSDKLAGALNEQFF. V usage is TRBV19 and J usage is TRBJ2-1, with TRBD2 identical over 11 bases. The CDR3 has 16 residues. Germline CDR1 reads LNHDA; CDR2 reads SQIVND (reference sequence). After removal of 8 bases from V and 6 bases from J, the junction contained 12 bases not matched to a gene.

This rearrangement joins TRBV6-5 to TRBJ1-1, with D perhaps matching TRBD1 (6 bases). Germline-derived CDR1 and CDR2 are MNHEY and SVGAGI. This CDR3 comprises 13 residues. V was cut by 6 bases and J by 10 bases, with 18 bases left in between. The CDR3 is CASSPREGVPAFF. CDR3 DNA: TGTGCCAGCAGCCCCCGGGAGGGGGTTCCAGCTTTCTTT.

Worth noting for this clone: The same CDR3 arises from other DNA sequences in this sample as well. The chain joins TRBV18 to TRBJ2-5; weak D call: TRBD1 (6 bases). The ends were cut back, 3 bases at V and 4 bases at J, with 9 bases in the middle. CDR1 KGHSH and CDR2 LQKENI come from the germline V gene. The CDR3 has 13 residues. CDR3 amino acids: CASSPRGGETQYF. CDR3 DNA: TGTGCCAGCTCACCTCGAGGGGGAGAGACCCAGTACTTC.

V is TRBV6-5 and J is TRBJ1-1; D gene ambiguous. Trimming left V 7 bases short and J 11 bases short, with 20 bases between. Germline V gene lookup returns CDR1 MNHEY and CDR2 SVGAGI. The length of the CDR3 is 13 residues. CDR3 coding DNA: TGTGCCAGCACCCCCGGGGAACGGGCCGGGGCTTTCTTT. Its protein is CASTPGERAGAFF.

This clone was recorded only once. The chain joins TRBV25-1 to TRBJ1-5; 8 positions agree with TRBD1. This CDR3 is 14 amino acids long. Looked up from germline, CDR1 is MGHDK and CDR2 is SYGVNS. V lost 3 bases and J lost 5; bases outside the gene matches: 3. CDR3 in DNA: TGTGCCAGCAGTGACAGGGGGCTCGATCAGCCCCAGCATTTT. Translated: CASSDRGLDQPQHF.

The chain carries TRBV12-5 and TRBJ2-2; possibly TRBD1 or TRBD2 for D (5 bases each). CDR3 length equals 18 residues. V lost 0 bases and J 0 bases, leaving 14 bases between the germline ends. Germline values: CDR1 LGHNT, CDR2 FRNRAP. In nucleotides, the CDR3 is TGTGCTAGTGGTTTGGTATTCGGGGACGGTTCGAACACCGGGGAGCTGTTTTTT. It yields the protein CASGLVFGDGSNTGELFF.

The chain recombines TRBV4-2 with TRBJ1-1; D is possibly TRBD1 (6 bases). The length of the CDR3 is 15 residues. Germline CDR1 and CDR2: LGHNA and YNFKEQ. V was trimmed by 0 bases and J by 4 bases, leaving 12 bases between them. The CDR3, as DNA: TGTGCCAGCAGCCAAGATGCAGGGGTCAGCACTGAAGCTTTCTTT. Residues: CASSQDAGVSTEAFF.

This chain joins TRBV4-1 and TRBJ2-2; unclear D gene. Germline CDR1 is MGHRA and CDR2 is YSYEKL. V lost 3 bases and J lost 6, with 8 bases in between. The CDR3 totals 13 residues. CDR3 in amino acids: CASSHEVPGELFF. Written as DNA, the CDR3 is TGCGCCAGCAGCCACGAGGTCCCCGGGGAGCTGTTTTTT.

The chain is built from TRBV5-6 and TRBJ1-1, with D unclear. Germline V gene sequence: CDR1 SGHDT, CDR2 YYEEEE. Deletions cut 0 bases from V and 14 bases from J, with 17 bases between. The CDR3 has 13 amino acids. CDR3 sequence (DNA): TGTGCCAGCAGCTTGGCAGGTAGGGAACAAGAGTTCTTT. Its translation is CASSLAGREQEFF.

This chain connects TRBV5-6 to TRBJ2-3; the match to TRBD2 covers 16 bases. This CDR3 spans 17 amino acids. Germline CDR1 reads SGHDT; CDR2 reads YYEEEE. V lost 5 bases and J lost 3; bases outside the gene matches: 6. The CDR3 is CASRSGLAGGGTDTQYF. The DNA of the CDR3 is TGTGCCAGCAGATCGGGACTAGCGGGAGGGGGAACAGATACGCAGTATTTT. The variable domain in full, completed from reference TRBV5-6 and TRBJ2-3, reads DAGVTQSPTHLIKTRGQQVTLRCSPKSGHDTVSWYQQALGQGPQFIFQYYEEEERQRGNFPDRFSGHQFPNYSSELNVNALLLGDSALYLCASRSGLAGGGTDTQYFGPGTRLTVL.

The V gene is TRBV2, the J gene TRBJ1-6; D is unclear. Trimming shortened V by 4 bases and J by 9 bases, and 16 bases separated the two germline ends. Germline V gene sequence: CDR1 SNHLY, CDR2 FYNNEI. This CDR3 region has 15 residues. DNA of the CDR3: TGTGCCAGCAGTGCCCGCAGCTCGAACGGTTCACCCCTCCACTTT. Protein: CASSARSSNGSPLHF. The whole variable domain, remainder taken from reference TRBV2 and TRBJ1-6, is EPEVTQTPSHQVTQMGQEVILRCVPISNHLYFYWYRQILGQKVEFLVSFYNNEISEKSEIFDDQFSVERPDGSNFTLKIRSTKLEDSAMYFCASSARSSNGSPLHFGNGTRLTVT.

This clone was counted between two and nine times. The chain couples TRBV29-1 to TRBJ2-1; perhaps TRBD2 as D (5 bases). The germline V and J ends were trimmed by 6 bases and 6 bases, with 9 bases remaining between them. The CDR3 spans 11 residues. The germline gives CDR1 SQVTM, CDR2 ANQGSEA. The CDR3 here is CSVRAVNEQFF. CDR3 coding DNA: TGCAGCGTGCGGGCGGTCAATGAGCAGTTCTTC.

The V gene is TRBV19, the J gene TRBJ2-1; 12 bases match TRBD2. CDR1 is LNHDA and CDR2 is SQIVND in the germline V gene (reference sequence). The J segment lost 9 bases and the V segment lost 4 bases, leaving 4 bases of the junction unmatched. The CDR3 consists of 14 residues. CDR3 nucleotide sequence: TGTGCCAGTAGTACTACTAGCGGGAGGCGTGAGCAGTTCTTC. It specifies CASSTTSGRREQFF.